Given below is one T cell receptor (beta chain) in context. Method: immunoSEQ multiplex PCR; TCRdb's copy keeps in-frame clones and lacks some. The sample includes tens of thousands of clones, 96% of them seen just once. The entry originates in a study of technical replicates of blood from a few donors. The CDR3 spans 12 residues. V gave up 3 bases and J gave up 10 bases, with 10 bases separating them. CDR1 and CDR2 from the germline V gene are WSHSY and SAAADI. The chain combines TRBV10-2 with TRBJ2-1, with TRBD2 as a possible D gene (6 bases). The sequencing input was T cells isolated from PBMCs. The TCR comes from a human donor in good health. CDR3 coding DNA: TGCGCCAGCAGTGACGGAGGGCAAGAGCAGTTCTTC. Translation gives CASSDGGQEQFF.